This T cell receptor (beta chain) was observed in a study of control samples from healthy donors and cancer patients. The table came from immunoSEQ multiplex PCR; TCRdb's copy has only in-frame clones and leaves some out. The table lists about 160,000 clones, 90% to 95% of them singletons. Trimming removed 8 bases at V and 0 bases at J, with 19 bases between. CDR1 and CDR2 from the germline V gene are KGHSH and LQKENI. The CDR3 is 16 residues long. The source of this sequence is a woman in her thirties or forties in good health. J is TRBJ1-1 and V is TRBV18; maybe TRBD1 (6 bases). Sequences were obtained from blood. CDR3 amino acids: CASKTGSTSMNTEAFF. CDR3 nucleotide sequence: TGTGCCAGCAAGACAGGTTCCACCTCAATGAACACTGAAGCTTTCTTT.